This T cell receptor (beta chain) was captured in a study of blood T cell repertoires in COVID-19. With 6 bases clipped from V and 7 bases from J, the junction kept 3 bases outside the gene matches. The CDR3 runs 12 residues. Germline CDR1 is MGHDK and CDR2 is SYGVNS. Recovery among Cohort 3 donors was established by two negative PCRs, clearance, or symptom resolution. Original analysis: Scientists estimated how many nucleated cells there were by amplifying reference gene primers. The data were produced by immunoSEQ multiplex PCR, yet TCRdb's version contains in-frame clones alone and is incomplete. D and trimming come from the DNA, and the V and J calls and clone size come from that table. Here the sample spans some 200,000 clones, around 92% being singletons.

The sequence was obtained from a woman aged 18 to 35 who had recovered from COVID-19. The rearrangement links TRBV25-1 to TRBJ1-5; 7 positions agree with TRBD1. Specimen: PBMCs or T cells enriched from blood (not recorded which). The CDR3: CASRQGWQPQHF. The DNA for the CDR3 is TGTGCCAGCAGACAGGGGTGGCAGCCCCAGCATTTT.